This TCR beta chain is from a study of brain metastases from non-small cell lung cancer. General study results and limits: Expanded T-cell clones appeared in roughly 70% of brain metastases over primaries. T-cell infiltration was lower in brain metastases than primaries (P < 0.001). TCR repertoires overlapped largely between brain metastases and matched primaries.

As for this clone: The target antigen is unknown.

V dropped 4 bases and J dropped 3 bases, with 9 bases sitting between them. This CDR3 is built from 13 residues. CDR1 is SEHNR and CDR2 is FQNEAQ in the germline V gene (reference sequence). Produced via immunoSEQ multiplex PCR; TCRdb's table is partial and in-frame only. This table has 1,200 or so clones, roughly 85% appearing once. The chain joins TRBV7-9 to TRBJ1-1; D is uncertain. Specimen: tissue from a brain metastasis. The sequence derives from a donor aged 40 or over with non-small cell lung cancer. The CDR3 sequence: CASSSGRDTEAFF. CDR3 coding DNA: TGTGCCAGCAGCTCAGGTAGGGACACTGAAGCTTTCTTT.